The 16 T cell receptor beta chains below were found in one sample sequenced in a study of T cells after posttransplantation cyclophosphamide. Clones were read by immunoSEQ multiplex PCR, and TCRdb kept only the in-frame ones, dropping some. Of thousands of clones in the sample, about 75% were seen once. Sequencing was carried out using memory CD8+ T cells sorted from blood. These receptors were taken from a middle-aged man.

The chain joins TRBV21-1 to TRBJ1-2; TRBD1 was called by the table and not checked on the DNA. TRBV21-1 is labeled a pseudogene. The CDR3 is 16 amino acids. The CDR3 coding sequence is TGTGCCATCATGGGACAGGCTAAGGGACCTAACTATGGCTACACCTTC. The encoded protein is CAIMGQAKGPNYGYTF.

This chain uses TRBV7-9 with TRBJ2-1, with D maybe TRBD1 (6 bases). Trimming took 5 bases from V and 9 from J, leaving 14 bases between them. Germline V gene data show CDR1 as SEHNR and CDR2 as FQNEAQ (reference sequence). The CDR3 runs 13 residues. This chain's CDR3 is CASSQTQGAEQFF. For the CDR3, the DNA is TGTGCCAGCAGCCAAACACAGGGAGCTGAGCAGTTCTTC.

The genes are TRBV4-3 and TRBJ1-4, with D possibly being TRBD1 (6 bases). Trimming cost V 1 base and J 5 bases, with 14 bases left between them. The length of the CDR3 is 16 residues. CDR1 is LGHNA, CDR2 YSLEER, per germline. The CDR3: CASSQVLGQLNEKLFF. Written as DNA, the CDR3 is TGCGCCAGCAGCCAAGTTCTCGGACAGCTCAATGAAAAACTGTTTTTT.

The sample holds one count of this clone. DNA of the CDR3: TGTGCCAGCAGCTCTAGCGGGAGTGAGCAGTTCTTC. Translated: CASSSSGSEQFF. The rearrangement uses TRBV13 and TRBJ2-1; TRBD2 agrees at 10 bases. The length of the CDR3 is 12 residues. Germline-derived CDR1 and CDR2 are PRHDT and FYEKMQ (reference sequence). Trimming took 4 bases from V and 9 from J; bases not matched to a gene: 0.

This clone was observed a handful of times. The chain combines TRBV12-5 with TRBJ2-1, with 7 nucleotides matching TRBD2. The V gene's germline CDR1 is LGHNT and CDR2 FRNRAP. The CDR3 has 16 residues. Trimming cost V 2 bases and J 7 bases; bases outside gene matches: 11. DNA of the CDR3: TGTGCTAGTGGTTTGCTCCGCCCGGGAGGAGGTAATGAGCAGTTCTTC. Protein: CASGLLRPGGGNEQFF.

This chain links TRBV19 with TRBJ2-3, with TRBD1 matching 8 bases. V shed 5 bases, J shed 2 bases, and the junction held 6 bases outside the gene matches. This CDR3 region has 15 residues. Germline V CDR1 and CDR2: LNHDA, SQIVND (reference sequence). CDR3 sequence reads: CASSQQGGFTDTQYF. Here the CDR3 DNA reads TGTGCCAGTAGTCAACAGGGGGGATTCACAGATACGCAGTATTTT.

This rearrangement joins TRBV19 to TRBJ1-2; 8 bases match TRBD1. The trim removed 7 bases at V and 4 bases at J, leaving 11 bases unmatched. The CDR3 consists of 15 residues. Germline V lookup: CDR1 LNHDA, CDR2 SQIVND (reference sequence). As DNA, the CDR3 is TGTGCCAGTACGAATAGACAGGGGCGAATCTATGGCTACACCTTC. The encoded protein is CASTNRQGRIYGYTF.

The V and J genes are TRBV5-1 and TRBJ2-1; 9 positions match TRBD1. Germline V gene data show CDR1 as SGHRS and CDR2 as YFSETQ. This CDR3 is 15 amino acids long. V gave up 5 bases and J gave up 5 bases; unmatched junction bases: 8. The CDR3 is CASREDRGFDNEQFF. CDR3 coding DNA: TGCGCCAGCAGGGAGGACAGGGGCTTCGACAATGAGCAGTTCTTC.

This clone was recorded a few times. The chain is built from TRBV16 and TRBJ1-5; D possibly corresponds to TRBD1 (5 bases). Germline lookup yields CDR1 KGHSY and CDR2 FQNENV. V shed 4 bases and J shed 4 bases, with 11 bases lying between them. The CDR3 extends over 14 amino acids. CDR3 nucleotides: TGTGCCAGCAGCCGGGCGGGACTTAATCAGCCCCAGCATTTT. As protein: CASSRAGLNQPQHF. The variable domain in full, completed from reference TRBV16 and TRBJ1-5, reads GEEVAQTPKHLVRGEGQKAKLYCAPIKGHSYVFWYQQVLKNEFKFLISFQNENVFDETGMPKERFSAKCLPNSPCSLEIQATKLEDSAVYFCASSRAGLNQPQHFGDGTRLSIL.

The chain combines TRBV9 with TRBJ2-7; D gene ambiguous. Trimming pared 10 bases from V and 4 bases from J, leaving 18 bases between. The germline CDR1 and CDR2 sequences are SGDLS and YYNGEE. This CDR3 spans 13 amino acids. CDR3 coding DNA: TGTGCCCGGCTTCGACATAGGCTATACGAGCAGTACTTC. Amino acids: CARLRHRLYEQYF.

This chain joins TRBV2 and TRBJ2-1, with 7 bases lining up with TRBD1. The CDR3 spans 13 residues. Germline V gene lookup returns CDR1 SNHLY and CDR2 FYNNEI. V lost 6 bases and J lost 9; bases outside the gene matches: 8. Written as DNA, the CDR3 is TGTGCCAGCAGCGGGACAGTAGACGGTGAGCAGTTCTTC. Amino acid sequence: CASSGTVDGEQFF.

The V call is TRBV7-3, the J call TRBJ2-3, with D perhaps TRBD2 (5 bases). Germline V gives CDR1 SGHTA, CDR2 FQGTGA. This CDR3 region has 14 residues. Deletions cut 5 bases from V and 1 base from J, with 10 bases between. The CDR3 DNA is TGTGCCAGCAGCCGCTACGGGGGCACAGATACGCAGTATTTT. Translating it yields CASSRYGGTDTQYF.

The V and J genes are TRBV29-1 and TRBJ2-7; weak D call: TRBD1 (6 bases). Germline CDR1 and CDR2: SQVTM and ANQGSEA. Trimming removed 5 bases at V and 0 bases at J, with 8 bases between. The CDR3 is 12 amino acids. As DNA, the CDR3 is TGCAGCGTTTGGACAGTCTCCTACGAGCAGTACTTC. Translating gives CSVWTVSYEQYF.

The CDR3 DNA reads as TGTGCCAGCAGCTTAAAGGCGGGGGGAAGTCCTTACGAGCAGTACTTC. Encoded protein: CASSLKAGGSPYEQYF. The chain uses TRBV11-3 and TRBJ2-7; 8 nucleotides match TRBD2. Germline CDR1 and CDR2: SGHNT and YENEEA. The CDR3 loop spans 16 amino acids. The V segment lost 2 bases and the J segment 4 bases; nucleotides outside the gene matches: 10.

J is TRBJ2-4 and V is TRBV29-1; weak D call: TRBD1 (6 bases). V shed 4 bases and J shed 7 bases, with 14 bases lying between them. The CDR3 loop spans 13 amino acids. Germline loops: CDR1 SQVTM, CDR2 ANQGSEA. This CDR3 is CSVAALGGNIQYF. The CDR3 bases are TGCAGCGTTGCGGCTCTAGGGGGTAACATTCAGTACTTC. The whole variable domain, filled in from reference TRBV29-1 and TRBJ2-4, reads SAVISQKPSRDICQRGTSLTIQCQVDSQVTMMFWYRQQPGQSLTLIATANQGSEATYESGFVIDKFPISRPNLTFSTLTVSNMSPEDSSIYLCSVAALGGNIQYFGAGTRLSVL.

This chain joins TRBV4-3 and TRBJ1-2, with D possibly TRBD1 on 5 matching bases. CDR1 is LGHNA and CDR2 is YSLEER in the germline V gene. CDR3 length: 14 residues. V was shortened by 1 base and J by 7 bases, with 13 bases between the two germline ends. CDR3 sequence reads: CASSQARVFGGYTF. The DNA of the CDR3 is TGCGCCAGCAGCCAAGCCAGGGTTTTTGGTGGCTACACCTTC.